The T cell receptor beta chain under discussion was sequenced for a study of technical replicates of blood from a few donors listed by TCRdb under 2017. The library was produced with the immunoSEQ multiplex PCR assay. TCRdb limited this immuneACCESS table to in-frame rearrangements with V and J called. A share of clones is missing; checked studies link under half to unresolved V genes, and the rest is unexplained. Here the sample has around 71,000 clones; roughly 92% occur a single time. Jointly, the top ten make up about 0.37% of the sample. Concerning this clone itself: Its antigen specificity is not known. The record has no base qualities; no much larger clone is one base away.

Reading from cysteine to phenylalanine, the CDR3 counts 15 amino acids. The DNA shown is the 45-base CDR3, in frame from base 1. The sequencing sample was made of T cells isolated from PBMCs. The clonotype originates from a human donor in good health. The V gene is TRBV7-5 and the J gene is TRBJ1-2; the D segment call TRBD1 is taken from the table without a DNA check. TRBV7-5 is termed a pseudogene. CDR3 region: CARSLGPGQDYGYTF. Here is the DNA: TGTGCCAGAAGCTTAGGGCCGGGACAGGACTATGGCTACACCTTC.